These 23 T cell receptor beta chains came from one sample sequenced in a study of synovial regulatory T cells in juvenile arthritis. Antigens for these TCRs are unknown. Profiling relied on immunoSEQ multiplex PCR, and the TCRdb table lists in-frame clones only, not all of them. Its table records roughly 9,900 clones. Overall study results and limits: TCR diversity was lower in inflammation-associated blood Treg cells than in other blood Treg cells.

The sample taken for sequencing was Treg cells from blood. As for subset: HLA-DR+ inflammation-associated blood Treg cells. The receptors originated from a donor younger than 30 with juvenile idiopathic arthritis.

V usage is TRBV21-1 and J usage is TRBJ1-1. TRBV21-1 corresponds to a pseudogene. CDR3 length equals 16 residues. No DNA sequence was recorded. CDR3 sequence: CASSKGAGSKNTEAFF.

V is TRBV14 and J is TRBJ2-3; TCRdb designates TRBD1, a call that cannot be tested without DNA. Germline values: CDR1 SGHDN, CDR2 FVKESK. The CDR3 has 14 amino acids. DNA was not recorded. The CDR3 protein is CASSHRQGWDTQYF.

V is TRBV4-3 and J is TRBJ2-1; TCRdb designates TRBD1, a call that cannot be tested without DNA. Looked up from germline, CDR1 is LGHNA and CDR2 is YSLEER. This CDR3 contains 13 residues. A DNA sequence was not provided. The CDR3: CASSQAVYNEQFF.

The chain joins TRBV5-4 to TRBJ1-2; TCRdb returns TRBD1, unconfirmable since there is no DNA. CDR3 length equals 19 residues. The protein alone is recorded here. The germline gives CDR1 SGHNT, CDR2 YYREEE (reference sequence). The CDR3 loop reads CASSLGPHPDRGQIYGYTF. The full variable domain, with the rest looked up from reference TRBV5-4 and TRBJ1-2, is ETGVTQSPTHLIKTRGQQVTLRCSSQSGHNTVSWYQQALGQGPQFIFQYYREEENGRGNFPPRFSGLQFPNYSSELNVNALELDDSALYLCASSLGPHPDRGQIYGYTFGSGTRLTVV.

The CDR3 sequence: CASSLRLAGGPGELFF. The V call is TRBV2, the J call TRBJ2-2; TCRdb lists TRBD2, though no DNA is available to test this call. The germline CDR1 and CDR2 sequences are SNHLY and FYNNEI. The CDR3 consists of 16 residues. DNA is not on record.

V and J are TRBV5-1 and TRBJ2-3; without DNA, the TCRdb call of TRBD2 cannot be checked. The CDR3 sequence is 16 residues long. No DNA is recorded. Germline values: CDR1 SGHRS, CDR2 YFSETQ. CDR3 in amino acids: CASSPAGLAITDTQYF.

This clone is called medium-sized based on its frequency. The rearrangement joins TRBV4-1 to TRBJ2-7; TCRdb designates TRBD2, a call that cannot be tested without DNA. The CDR3 contains 14 residues. No DNA appears here. Germline V gives CDR1 MGHRA, CDR2 YSYEKL. The CDR3 protein is CASSHAGGPYEQYF.

The chain combines TRBV19 with TRBJ1-3; TCRdb's D call of TRBD1 is untestable without DNA. The germline V gene encodes CDR1 LNHDA and CDR2 SQIVND (reference sequence). The CDR3 has 13 residues. Only the protein sequence is given. The CDR3 here is CASSRGTGNTIYF.

V gene TRBV5-6 combines with J gene TRBJ2-2; absent DNA, TCRdb's TRBD2 call cannot be checked. The germline V gene has CDR1 SGHDT and CDR2 YYEEEE. CDR3 length equals 16 residues. No DNA is listed. Here the CDR3 reads CASSLSPSGNTGELFF.

The chain carries TRBV6-1 and TRBJ1-6; the D gene TCRdb calls, TRBD1, cannot be checked with no DNA. CDR3 length equals 14 residues. A DNA sequence was not provided. Germline V gene sequence: CDR1 MNHNS, CDR2 SASEGT. The CDR3 sequence: CASSWDRLSSPPHF.

This chain connects TRBV5-4 to TRBJ2-7. The CDR3 length is 13 residues. The DNA sequence is not available. Germline CDR1 SGHNT, CDR2 YYREEE (reference sequence). CDR3 sequence reads: CASSLAPGPLEYF. The whole variable domain, remainder taken from reference TRBV5-4 and TRBJ2-7, is ETGVTQSPTHLIKTRGQQVTLRCSSQSGHNTVSWYQQALGQGPQFIFQYYREEENGRGNFPPRFSGLQFPNYSSELNVNALELDDSALYLCASSLAPGPLEYFGPGTRLTVT.

V is TRBV5-8 and J is TRBJ2-3; TCRdb names TRBD2, which stays unverified in the absence of DNA. This CDR3 comprises 14 residues. The nucleotide record is missing. Germline loops: CDR1 SGHTS, CDR2 YDEGEE. The CDR3 protein is CASSSGSGLDTQYF.

The rearrangement links TRBV2 to TRBJ1-1; TCRdb outputs TRBD1, but without DNA this stays unchecked. CDR1 is SNHLY, CDR2 FYNNEI, per germline. This CDR3 is 14 amino acids long. No DNA sequence is on record. This CDR3 reads CASRDNSLNTEAFF.

J is TRBJ1-4 and V is TRBV18; TCRdb gives TRBD1 as the D gene, but with no DNA this cannot be confirmed. The CDR3 is made up of 14 amino acids. No DNA is given. The V gene's germline CDR1 is KGHSH and CDR2 LQKENI. CDR3 amino acids: CASSPQGTNEKLFF.

The chain recombines TRBV30 with TRBJ1-1; TCRdb outputs TRBD1, but without DNA this stays unchecked. Germline V gene sequence: CDR1 GTSNPN, CDR2 SVGIG (reference sequence). CDR3 size: 13 residues. The protein alone is recorded here. CDR3 protein: CAWSRGQGAVAFF.

The chain carries TRBV30 and TRBJ1-4. This CDR3 has 12 amino acids. This entry has no DNA. Germline assignment: CDR1 GTSNPN and CDR2 SVGIG (reference sequence). Here the CDR3 reads CAWSDFKVSVFF.

The V and J genes are TRBV28 and TRBJ2-1; without DNA, the TCRdb call of TRBD1 cannot be checked. Germline values: CDR1 MDHEN, CDR2 SYDVKM. CDR3 length: 18 residues. No DNA accompanies this entry. CDR3 amino acids: CASSSGLGTGSSYNEQFF.

This rearrangement joins TRBV29-1 to TRBJ2-1; TCRdb selects TRBD2, and the lack of DNA leaves this call unchecked. CDR1 and CDR2 (germline): SQVTM, ANQGSEA. CDR3 size: 15 residues. The DNA sequence is not available. The CDR3 is CSVVWREGTYNEQFF.

The chain couples TRBV6-5 to TRBJ1-2. The germline V gene encodes CDR1 MNHEY and CDR2 SVGAGI. The CDR3 is 14 amino acids. No DNA appears here. CDR3 residues: CASSSVLANYGYTF.

The V and J genes are TRBV27 and TRBJ1-6. CDR1 is MNHEY, CDR2 SMNVEV, per germline (reference sequence). CDR3 length equals 15 residues. No DNA appears here. The CDR3 spells CASSYGAVLNSPLHF.

The rearrangement joins TRBV5-1 to TRBJ1-4; TCRdb calls TRBD1, which cannot be checked without DNA. The CDR3 covers 15 residues. The entry carries no DNA sequence. The germline V gene has CDR1 SGHRS and CDR2 YFSETQ. The CDR3 region is CASSLADRGREKLFF.

The chain links TRBV6-6 to TRBJ2-1; the D call of TRBD2 rests on TCRdb alone, since no DNA is present to check it. Germline lookup yields CDR1 MNHNY and CDR2 SVGAGI (reference sequence). The CDR3 contains 11 residues. No DNA is listed. CDR3 region: CASTRYNEQFF.

The rearrangement uses TRBV30 and TRBJ1-3; checking the TCRdb D call of TRBD1 is not possible without DNA. Germline CDR1 is GTSNPN and CDR2 is SVGIG (reference sequence). The CDR3 is 15 residues long. The protein alone is recorded here. CDR3 sequence reads: CAWSGQAISGNTIYF.